This TCR beta chain was retrieved from a study of T-cell reconstitution after alpha-beta-depleted transplantation in children. It was with unique molecular identifiers that the TCRbeta library was prepared. TCRdb independently ran MiXCR on the PCR reads; one entry per CDR3 protein. Found here are approximately 400,000 distinct CDR3 sequences, roughly 15% of them singletons; the top ten hold 29%. This CDR3 is built from 16 residues. V trimming: 0 bases; J trimming: 4 bases; junction bases outside the gene matches: 5. CDR1 is MDHEN and CDR2 is SYDVKM in the germline V gene. The receptor was derived from a boy under three years old who had a stem cell transplant for Wiskott-Aldrich syndrome, so the T cells may come from the graft donor. The chain employs TRBV28 and TRBJ2-3; 9 nucleotides agree with TRBD1. The sample was PBMCs, mostly from graft donor cells, taken 360 days after TCRalphabeta/CD19-depleted stem cell transplant. Here the CDR3 reads CASSLWEQGAADTQYF. As DNA, the CDR3 is TGTGCCAGCAGTTTATGGGAACAGGGGGCGGCAGATACGCAGTATTTT.